A single sample gave rise to the 13 T cell receptor beta chains below, sequenced in a study of T cells after yellow fever vaccination. A single record per CDR3 protein comes from TCRdb applying MiXCR to the 5' RACE reads. The repertoire holds 450,000 to 600,000 distinct CDR3 sequences, around a sixth seen once, with about 18% in the top ten. Material: PBMCs, obtained about 5 days after the first yellow fever vaccination. Receptor source: a man aged 18 to 35 who received the YFV17D yellow fever vaccine.

This clonotype turned up a few times. The chain is built from TRBV19 and TRBJ2-7; either TRBD1 or TRBD2 may supply D (6 bases each). V shed 3 bases and J shed 3 bases, with 15 bases lying between them. The germline gives CDR1 LNHDA, CDR2 SQIVND (reference sequence). This CDR3 is 15 amino acids long. The CDR3 reads CASSMGSGAGYEQYF. For the CDR3, the DNA is TGTGCCAGTAGTATGGGGTCGGGGGCAGGCTACGAGCAGTACTTC.

This chain uses TRBV5-1 with TRBJ2-3; D not resolved. This CDR3 has 14 residues. V lost 2 bases, J lost 2 bases, and 9 bases lay in between. CDR1 is SGHRS, CDR2 YFSETQ, per germline. The CDR3 region is CASSFFGLTDTQYF. Here the CDR3 DNA reads TGCGCCAGCAGCTTTTTTGGCCTCACAGATACGCAGTATTTT. Full variable domain (missing parts from reference TRBV5-1 and TRBJ2-3): KAGVTQTPRYLIKTRGQQVTLSCSPISGHRSVSWYQQTPGQGLQFLFEYFSETQRNKGNFPGRFSGRQFSNSRSEMNVSTLELGDSALYLCASSFFGLTDTQYFGPGTRLTVL.

The rearrangement links TRBV7-9 to TRBJ2-3; 11 nucleotides line up with TRBD2. CDR3 length: 15 amino acids. Trimming cost V 7 bases and J 2 bases; bases outside gene matches: 5. In germline, CDR1 is SEHNR, CDR2 FQNEAQ (reference sequence). The CDR3 loop is CASNPLAGDTDTQYF. The CDR3 DNA sequence: TGTGCCAGCAACCCACTAGCGGGGGACACAGATACGCAGTATTTT.

In this sample, this clonotype turned up a few times. The DNA for the CDR3 is TGCGCCAGCAGCCAAGAGTTCCTAGCGGGGGGGATCCTGGAGACCCAGTACTTC. As protein: CASSQEFLAGGILETQYF. V is TRBV4-1 and J is TRBJ2-5; 12 nucleotides agree with TRBD2. CDR1 and CDR2 (germline): MGHRA, YSYEKL. The CDR3 sequence is 18 residues long. Trimming at V came to 0 bases and at J to 5 bases, leaving 10 bases not matched to a gene.

This clonotype was recorded many times. The chain links TRBV5-1 to TRBJ1-1, with a possible D match to TRBD1 (5 bases). V lost 0 bases, J lost 6 bases, and 18 bases lay in between. The germline gives CDR1 SGHRS, CDR2 YFSETQ. The CDR3 loop spans 16 amino acids. CDR3 amino acids: CASSLGLSGGVAEAFF. The CDR3 coding sequence is TGCGCCAGCAGCTTGGGATTAAGTGGGGGAGTCGCTGAAGCTTTCTTT.

The V gene is TRBV5-6, the J gene TRBJ2-7; TRBD2 matches at 8 bases. The CDR3 has 15 residues. The V gene end was trimmed by 3 bases and the J gene end by 3 bases; junction bases not matched to a gene: 8. Germline CDR1 is SGHDT and CDR2 is YYEEEE. The CDR3 is CASSSVQRGSYEQYV. DNA for the CDR3: TGTGCCAGCAGCTCAGTCCAGCGGGGGAGCTACGAGCAGTACGTC.

This clonotype was observed a few times. V and J are TRBV5-1 and TRBJ2-1; 10 nucleotides line up with TRBD2. This CDR3 is 16 amino acids long. Trimming took 4 bases from V and 0 from J; bases not matched to a gene: 4. Germline V gene sequence: CDR1 SGHRS, CDR2 YFSETQ. CDR3 residues: CASSDSGGASYNEQFF. DNA of the CDR3: TGCGCCAGCAGCGACAGCGGGGGGGCCTCCTACAATGAGCAGTTCTTC. The full variable domain, its missing parts supplied by reference TRBV5-1 and TRBJ2-1, is KAGVTQTPRYLIKTRGQQVTLSCSPISGHRSVSWYQQTPGQGLQFLFEYFSETQRNKGNFPGRFSGRQFSNSRSEMNVSTLELGDSALYLCASSDSGGASYNEQFFGPGTRLTVL.

This clonotype was seen repeatedly, ten times or more. The chain carries TRBV18 and TRBJ2-7; D gene uncertain. V lost 3 bases and J 4 bases, leaving 7 bases between the germline ends. The CDR3 has 12 residues. Germline loops: CDR1 KGHSH, CDR2 LQKENI. The CDR3, as DNA: TGTGCCAGCTCACCGGACGGATACGAGCAGTACTTC. It is translated as CASSPDGYEQYF.

The genes are TRBV5-6 and TRBJ1-1, with D unresolved. Trimming left V 2 bases short and J 3 bases short, with 14 bases between. This CDR3 is 15 amino acids long. Germline V CDR1 and CDR2: SGHDT, YYEEEE. The CDR3 DNA reads TGTGCCAGCAGCTTAAAGGAAAGGCTGTACACTGAAGCTTTCTTT. Translation: CASSLKERLYTEAFF.

This clonotype was detected many times. This chain connects TRBV7-9 to TRBJ2-2, with TRBD1 as a possible D gene (6 bases). V lost 3 bases and J lost 3, with 8 bases in between. Germline loops: CDR1 SEHNR, CDR2 FQNEAQ (reference sequence). The CDR3 covers 14 residues. The CDR3 DNA sequence: TGTGCCAGCAGCTTTAACAGGGACACCGGGGAGCTGTTTTTT. Its translation: CASSFNRDTGELFF.

CDR3 residues: CASSIGGTRNIQYF. The CDR3 DNA is TGTGCCAGTAGTATCGGCGGGACGAGAAACATTCAGTACTTC. The chain carries TRBV19 and TRBJ2-4; maybe TRBD2 (6 bases). The V gene lost 3 bases and the J gene lost 6 bases, with 12 bases spanning the gap. CDR3 length equals 14 residues. CDR1 and CDR2 (germline): LNHDA, SQIVND (reference sequence).

In its sample, this clonotype was seen once. The chain carries TRBV29-1 and TRBJ1-2, with no clear D. Germline assignment: CDR1 SQVTM and CDR2 ANQGSEA. Trimming shortened V by 5 bases and J by 5 bases, and 12 bases separated the two germline ends. The CDR3 has 12 amino acids. The CDR3, as DNA: TGCAGCGTTTTGGCAGCTTCTTATGGCTACACCTTC. Amino acids: CSVLAASYGYTF. The full variable domain, rest sourced from reference TRBV29-1 and TRBJ1-2, is SAVISQKPSRDICQRGTSLTIQCQVDSQVTMMFWYRQQPGQSLTLIATANQGSEATYESGFVIDKFPISRPNLTFSTLTVSNMSPEDSSIYLCSVLAASYGYTFGSGTRLTVV.

J is TRBJ2-3 and V is TRBV9; D uncertain. The CDR3 contains 13 residues. The V end was cut by 4 bases, the J end by 2 bases, with 8 bases between. Germline V lookup: CDR1 SGDLS, CDR2 YYNGEE. CDR3 region: CASSRLDTDTQYF. CDR3 DNA sequence: TGTGCCAGCAGCCGATTAGACACAGATACGCAGTATTTT.